This TCR beta chain was sequenced during a study of identical twins. The CDR3 spans 14 residues. The V and J ends lost 1 base and 3 bases respectively, with 9 bases between them. TCRdb analysed the 5' RACE reads with MiXCR anew, one entry per CDR3 protein. The table has about 720,000 distinct CDR3 sequences, about 18% seen once; the top ten hold under 15%. This clonotype was observed at least ten times. The antigen is undetermined. Whole-study findings and limits: Alpha sequences out of frame and shared by twins had excess low generation probability.

These sequences were also reported in another study, on T cells expressing NK-cell markers. As reported in that work: NKG2C+ dominant clonotype frequencies in six or seven donors were about 1.0-7.0% of CD8+ T cells.

The rearrangement uses TRBV12-3 or TRBV12-4 and TRBJ1-1; D is uncertain. Sample: PBMCs. The receptor's source is a young woman in good health. CDR3 bases: TGTGCCAGCAGTTTAGGCCACGAGGACACTGAAGCTTTCTTT. Amino acid sequence: CASSLGHEDTEAFF.